This TCR beta chain was documented in a study of cytomegalovirus exposure and HLA in healthy donors. With respect to this clone: The target antigen is unknown.

V lost 4 bases to trimming and J lost 0 bases, with 13 bases between them. The V gene's germline CDR1 is SGHNT and CDR2 YYREEE (reference sequence). The CDR3 runs to 15 residues. Vbeta (60) and Jbeta (13) primers were used in the PCR. Data came from immunoSEQ multiplex PCR; TCRdb stores just in-frame clones and leaves some out. Across some 53,000 clones, the top ten clones capture 12% of the sample. Study findings and constraints: A later analysis showed TCR association rates differing by HLA locus, peaking at DRB1 and lowest at HLA-C. Later analysis suggested most CMV-associated TCR beta chains were HLA-restricted.

The chain uses TRBV5-4 and TRBJ1-1; a weak D match, TRBD1 (6 bases). The sequencing input was PBMCs. The receptor was derived from a woman aged 55-70 years in good health and CMV-seropositive. CDR3 coding DNA: TGTGCCAGCAGCCCTAGACAGGCCTTGAACACTGAAGCTTTCTTT. Its protein is CASSPRQALNTEAFF.